This T cell receptor beta chain was captured by sequencing in a study of patients and donors after allogeneic stem cell transplantation. TCRdb reprocessed the RT-PCR reads via MiXCR and lists one record per CDR3 protein. This table has 15,000 to 25,000 distinct CDR3 sequences, about 5% appearing once. This clonotype was observed many times. CDR1 is SEHNR and CDR2 is FQNEAQ in the germline V gene (reference sequence). The CDR3 consists of 12 residues. V lost 2 bases and J 5 bases, leaving 7 bases between the germline ends. This clonotype was sampled from a human donor who was either an allogeneic HSCT recipient or a stem cell or donor lymphocyte infusion donor (not recorded which). It is not recorded whose cells these are; they may come from a transplant donor. The source material was blood, either unsorted or a sorted T cell fraction (not recorded which). The gene calls are TRBV7-9 and TRBJ2-7; D might be TRBD1 (6 bases). CDR3 sequence: CASSLPGDEQYF. The CDR3 DNA follows: TGTGCCAGCAGCTTACCAGGGGACGAGCAGTACTTC.